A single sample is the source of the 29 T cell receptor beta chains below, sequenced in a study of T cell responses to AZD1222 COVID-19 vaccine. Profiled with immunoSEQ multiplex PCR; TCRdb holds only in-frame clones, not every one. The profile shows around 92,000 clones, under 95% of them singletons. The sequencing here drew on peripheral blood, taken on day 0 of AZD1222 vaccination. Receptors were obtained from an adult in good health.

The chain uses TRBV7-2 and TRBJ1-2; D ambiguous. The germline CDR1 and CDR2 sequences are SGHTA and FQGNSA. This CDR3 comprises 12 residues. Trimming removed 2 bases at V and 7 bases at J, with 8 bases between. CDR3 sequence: CASSLLPGGYTF. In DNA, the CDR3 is TGTGCCAGCAGCTTACTTCCGGGTGGCTACACCTTC.

The CDR3 sequence is CASSESGTGGIYGYTF. The CDR3 bases are TGTGCCAGCAGTGAATCGGGGACAGGGGGAATCTATGGCTACACCTTC. This chain joins TRBV25-1 and TRBJ1-2, with TRBD1 identical over 11 bases. CDR1 and CDR2 (germline): MGHDK, SYGVNS. CDR3 size: 16 residues. V shed 1 base and J 4 bases; nucleotides not matched to a gene: 5.

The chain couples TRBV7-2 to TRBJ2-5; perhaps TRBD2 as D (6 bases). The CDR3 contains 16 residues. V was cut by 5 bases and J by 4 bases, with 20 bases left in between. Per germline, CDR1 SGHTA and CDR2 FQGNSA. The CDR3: CASSLGYGGVIETQYF. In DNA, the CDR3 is TGTGCCAGCAGCCTAGGATACGGGGGTGTGATAGAGACCCAGTACTTC.

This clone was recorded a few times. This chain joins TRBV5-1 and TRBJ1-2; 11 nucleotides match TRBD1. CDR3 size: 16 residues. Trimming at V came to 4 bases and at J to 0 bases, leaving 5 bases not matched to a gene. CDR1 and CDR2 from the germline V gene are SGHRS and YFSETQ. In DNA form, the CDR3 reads TGCGCCAGCAGCGGGTGGACAGGGGGCGCTAACTATGGCTACACCTTC. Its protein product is CASSGWTGGANYGYTF.

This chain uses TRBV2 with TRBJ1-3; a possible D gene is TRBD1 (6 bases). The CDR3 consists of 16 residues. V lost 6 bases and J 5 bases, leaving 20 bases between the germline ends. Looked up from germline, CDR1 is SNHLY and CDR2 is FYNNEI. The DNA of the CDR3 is TGTGCCAGCAGCCCCCGTTTAGGACAGCAGAGAAACACCATATATTTT. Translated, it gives CASSPRLGQQRNTIYF.

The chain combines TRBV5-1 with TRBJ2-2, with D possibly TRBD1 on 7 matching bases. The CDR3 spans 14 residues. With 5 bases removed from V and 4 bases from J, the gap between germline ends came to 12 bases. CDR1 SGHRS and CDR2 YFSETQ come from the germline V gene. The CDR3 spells CASREGQSTGELFF. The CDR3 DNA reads TGCGCCAGCAGGGAGGGACAGAGCACCGGGGAGCTGTTTTTT.

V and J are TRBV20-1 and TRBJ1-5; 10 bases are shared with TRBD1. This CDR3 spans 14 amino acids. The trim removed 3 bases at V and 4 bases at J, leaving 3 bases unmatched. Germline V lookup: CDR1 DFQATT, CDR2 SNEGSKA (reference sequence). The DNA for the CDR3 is TGCAGTGCTAGTCTGGACAGGGGGAATCAGCCCCAGCATTTT. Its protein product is CSASLDRGNQPQHF.

CDR3 in DNA: TGTGCCAGCTCCTGGGACAGGGGGAACTATGGCTACACCTTC. Translating it yields CASSWDRGNYGYTF. The rearrangement uses TRBV2 and TRBJ1-2, with 11 nucleotides matching TRBD1. Trimming at V came to 8 bases and at J to 2 bases, leaving 4 bases not matched to a gene. This CDR3 has 14 residues. Germline lookup yields CDR1 SNHLY and CDR2 FYNNEI. Full variable domain (missing parts from reference TRBV2 and TRBJ1-2): EPEVTQTPSHQVTQMGQEVILRCVPISNHLYFYWYRQILGQKVEFLVSFYNNEISEKSEIFDDQFSVERPDGSNFTLKIRSTKLEDSAMYFCASSWDRGNYGYTFGSGTRLTVV.

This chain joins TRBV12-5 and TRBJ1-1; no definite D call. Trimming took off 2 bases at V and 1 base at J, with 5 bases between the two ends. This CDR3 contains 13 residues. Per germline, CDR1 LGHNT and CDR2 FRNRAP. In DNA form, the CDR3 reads TGTGCTAGTGGTTTGTCCGCGAACACTGAAGCTTTCTTT. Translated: CASGLSANTEAFF.

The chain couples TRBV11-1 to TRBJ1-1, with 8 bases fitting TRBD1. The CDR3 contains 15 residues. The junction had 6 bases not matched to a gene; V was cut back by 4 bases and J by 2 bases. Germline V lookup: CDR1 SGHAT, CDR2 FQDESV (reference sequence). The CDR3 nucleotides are TGTGCCAGCAGCTCAAACGGACAGGGAAACACTGAAGCTTTCTTT. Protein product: CASSSNGQGNTEAFF.

The CDR3 DNA is TGTGCCAGTAGTATAGACTACAACAGGGGAACCTACGAGCAGTACTTC. This translates into CASSIDYNRGTYEQYF. The rearrangement links TRBV19 to TRBJ2-7, with 7 bases lining up with TRBD1. The CDR3 has 16 residues. V shed 0 bases, J shed 2 bases, and the junction held 7 bases outside the gene matches. Germline V gene sequence: CDR1 LNHDA, CDR2 SQIVND (reference sequence).

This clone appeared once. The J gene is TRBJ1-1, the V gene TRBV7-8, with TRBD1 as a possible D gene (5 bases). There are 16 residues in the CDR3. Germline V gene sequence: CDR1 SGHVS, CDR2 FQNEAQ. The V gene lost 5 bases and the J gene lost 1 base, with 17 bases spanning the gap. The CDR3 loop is CASSGMRGSGNTEAFF. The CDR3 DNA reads TGTGCCAGCAGCGGAATGCGGGGGTCCGGGAACACTGAAGCTTTCTTT.

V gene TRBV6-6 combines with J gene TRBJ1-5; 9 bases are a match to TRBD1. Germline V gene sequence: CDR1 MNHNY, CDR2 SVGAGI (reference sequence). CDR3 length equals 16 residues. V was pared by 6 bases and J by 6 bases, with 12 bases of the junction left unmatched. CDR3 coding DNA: TGTGCCAGCAGACCTCTCCGGGACAGGGACTTTCAGCCCCAGCATTTT. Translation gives CASRPLRDRDFQPQHF.

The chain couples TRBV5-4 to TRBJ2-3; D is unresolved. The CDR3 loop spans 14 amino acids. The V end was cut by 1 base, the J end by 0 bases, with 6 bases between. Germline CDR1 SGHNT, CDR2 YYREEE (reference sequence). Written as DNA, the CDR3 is TGTGCCAGCAGCTTGTACTCGAGCACAGATACGCAGTATTTT. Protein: CASSLYSSTDTQYF.

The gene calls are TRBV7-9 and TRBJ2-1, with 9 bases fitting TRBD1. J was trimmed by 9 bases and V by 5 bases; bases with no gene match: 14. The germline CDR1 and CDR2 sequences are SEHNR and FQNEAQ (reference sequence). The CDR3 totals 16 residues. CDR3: CASSAGGFTGGSEQFF. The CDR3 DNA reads TGTGCCAGCAGCGCAGGCGGGTTCACAGGGGGCAGTGAGCAGTTCTTC.

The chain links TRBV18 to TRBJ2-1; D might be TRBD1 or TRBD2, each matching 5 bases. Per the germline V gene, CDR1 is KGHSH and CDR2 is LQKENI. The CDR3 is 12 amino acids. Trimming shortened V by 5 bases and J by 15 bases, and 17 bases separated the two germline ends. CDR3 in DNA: TGTGCCAGCTCATACGACTCGAGGGGAAGGTTCTTC. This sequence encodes CASSYDSRGRFF.

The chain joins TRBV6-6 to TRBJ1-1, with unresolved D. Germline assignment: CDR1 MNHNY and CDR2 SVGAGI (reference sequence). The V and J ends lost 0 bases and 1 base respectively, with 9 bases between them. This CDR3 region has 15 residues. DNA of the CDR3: TGTGCCAGCAGTTACTCTGGCGCCTCGAACACTGAAGCTTTCTTT. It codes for CASSYSGASNTEAFF.

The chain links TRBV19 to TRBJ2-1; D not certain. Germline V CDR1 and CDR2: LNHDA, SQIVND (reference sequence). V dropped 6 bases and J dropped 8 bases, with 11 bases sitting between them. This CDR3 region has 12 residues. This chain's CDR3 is CASRSYWDEQFF. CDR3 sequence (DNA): TGTGCCAGTAGATCGTATTGGGATGAGCAGTTCTTC.

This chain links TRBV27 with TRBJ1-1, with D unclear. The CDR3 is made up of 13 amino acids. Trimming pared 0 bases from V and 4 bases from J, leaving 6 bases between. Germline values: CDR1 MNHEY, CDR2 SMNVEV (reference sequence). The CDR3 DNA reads TGTGCCAGCAGTTTATCTTGGGGCACTGAAGCTTTCTTT. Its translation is CASSLSWGTEAFF.

The CDR3 here is CASSVDYGGGDTQYF. The CDR3, as DNA: TGTGCCAGCAGCGTAGATTACGGGGGAGGGGATACGCAGTATTTT. The V gene is TRBV9, the J gene TRBJ2-3; 7 bases are a match to TRBD2. This CDR3 is 15 amino acids long. With V trimmed by 0 bases and J by 6 bases, 7 bases remained unmatched. CDR1 SGDLS and CDR2 YYNGEE come from the germline V gene.

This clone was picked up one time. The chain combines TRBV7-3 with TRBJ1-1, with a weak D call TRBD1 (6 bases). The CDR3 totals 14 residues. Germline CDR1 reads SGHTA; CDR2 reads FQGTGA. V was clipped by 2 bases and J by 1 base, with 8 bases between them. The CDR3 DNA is TGTGCCAGCAGCTTAGCAGGGGCGAACACTGAAGCTTTCTTT. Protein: CASSLAGANTEAFF.

CDR3 nucleotides: TGTGCCAGCAGTTACCAGCATGACAGGGGGTTTAATTCACCCCTCCACTTT. This gives the protein CASSYQHDRGFNSPLHF. The chain uses TRBV6-2 or TRBV6-3 and TRBJ1-6; 9 nucleotides line up with TRBD1. J lost 6 bases, V lost 2 bases, and 8 bases had no gene match. Germline CDR1 and CDR2: MNHEY and SVGEGT. The CDR3 is 17 amino acids.

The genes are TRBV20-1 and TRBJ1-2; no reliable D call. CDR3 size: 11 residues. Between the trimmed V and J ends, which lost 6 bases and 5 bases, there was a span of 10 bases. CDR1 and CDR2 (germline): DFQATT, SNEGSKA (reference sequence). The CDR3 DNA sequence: TGCAGTGCGTCTGAGGGTTATGGCTACACCTTC. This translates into CSASEGYGYTF.

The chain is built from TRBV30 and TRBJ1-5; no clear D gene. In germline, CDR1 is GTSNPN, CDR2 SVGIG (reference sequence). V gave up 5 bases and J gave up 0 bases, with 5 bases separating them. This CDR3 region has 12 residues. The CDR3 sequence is CAWGYSNQPQHF. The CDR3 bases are TGTGCCTGGGGCTATAGCAATCAGCCCCAGCATTTT.

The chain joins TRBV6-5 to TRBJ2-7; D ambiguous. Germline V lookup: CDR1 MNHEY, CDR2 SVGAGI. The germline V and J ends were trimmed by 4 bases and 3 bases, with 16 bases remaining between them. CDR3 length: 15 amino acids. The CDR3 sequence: CASSSPSKGGYEQYF. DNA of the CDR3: TGTGCCAGCAGTTCCCCTTCCAAGGGTGGCTACGAGCAGTACTTC.

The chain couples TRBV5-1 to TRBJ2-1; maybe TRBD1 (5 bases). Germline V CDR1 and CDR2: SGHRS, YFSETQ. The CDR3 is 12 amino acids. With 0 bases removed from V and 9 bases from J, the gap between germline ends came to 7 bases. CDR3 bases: TGCGCCAGCAGCTTGGGACAGTTTGAGCAGTTCTTC. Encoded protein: CASSLGQFEQFF.

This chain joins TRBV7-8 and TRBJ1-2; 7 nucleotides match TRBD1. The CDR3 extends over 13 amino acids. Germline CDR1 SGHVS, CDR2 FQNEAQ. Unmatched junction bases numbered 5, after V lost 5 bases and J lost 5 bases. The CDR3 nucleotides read TGTGCCAGCAGCGTAAGGGGGCAGTATGGCTACACCTTC. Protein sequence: CASSVRGQYGYTF.

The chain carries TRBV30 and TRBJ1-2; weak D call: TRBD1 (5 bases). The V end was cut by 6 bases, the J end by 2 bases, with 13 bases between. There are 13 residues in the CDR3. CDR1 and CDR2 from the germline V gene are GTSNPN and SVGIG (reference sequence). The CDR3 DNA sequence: TGTGCCTGTCTTGCAGGGATAAACTATGGCTACACCTTC. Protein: CACLAGINYGYTF.

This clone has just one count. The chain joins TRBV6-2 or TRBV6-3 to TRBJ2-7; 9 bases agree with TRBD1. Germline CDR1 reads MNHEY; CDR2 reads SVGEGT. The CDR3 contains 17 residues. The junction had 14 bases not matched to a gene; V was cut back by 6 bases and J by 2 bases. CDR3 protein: CASSRDQIDRGTYEQYF. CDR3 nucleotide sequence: TGTGCCAGCAGCCGAGATCAGATTGACAGGGGGACCTACGAGCAGTACTTC.